A selection of T cell receptor beta chains follows, all from one sample in a study of cytomegalovirus exposure and HLA in healthy donors. Sequencing used immunoSEQ multiplex PCR; TCRdb keeps in-frame clones, though not all of them. The table records around 110,000 clones, more than 65% of them present only once. Sequenced material: PBMCs. The receptors shown here come from a male donor in good health and CMV-seronegative. Both conserved end residues are part of each CDR3. The D gene is left open where the match is weak. Clone sizes are given selectively: once, few, many, or a class where the clone is expanded.

len: 14
d_gene: -
v_gene: TRBV25-1
j_gene: TRBJ2-7
abundance: -
CDR3aa: CASSDDRLSYEQYF
CDR3nt: TGTGCCAGCAGTGACGACAGGCTTTCCTACGAGCAGTACTTC

len: 12
d_gene: -
v_gene: TRBV12-1
j_gene: TRBJ2-5
abundance: -
CDR3aa: CASSYQLETQYF
CDR3nt: TGTGCCAGCAGCTATCAGTTGGAGACCCAGTACTTC

len: 15
d_gene: TRBD2
v_gene: TRBV6-4
j_gene: TRBJ2-7
abundance: once
CDR3aa: CASSEGTGRSSEQYF
CDR3nt: TGTGCCAGCAGTGAGGGTACCGGGAGGAGTAGCGAGCAGTACTTC

len: 14
d_gene: TRBD2
v_gene: TRBV5-6
j_gene: TRBJ2-7
abundance: few
CDR3aa: CASSYGAGDYEQYF
CDR3nt: TGTGCCAGCAGCTACGGGGCGGGGGATTACGAGCAGTACTTC

len: 16
d_gene: TRBD1
v_gene: TRBV7-2
j_gene: TRBJ2-7
abundance: -
CDR3aa: CASSSNRDRGVRGQYF
CDR3nt: TGTGCCAGCAGCTCAAACCGGGACAGGGGAGTACGCGGGCAGTACTTC

len: 12
d_gene: -
v_gene: TRBV7-9
j_gene: TRBJ2-3
abundance: -
CDR3aa: CASSSRGDTQYF
CDR3nt: TGTGCCAGCAGCTCAAGGGGGGATACGCAGTATTTT

len: 14
d_gene: TRBD2
v_gene: TRBV29-1
j_gene: TRBJ2-7
abundance: few
CDR3aa: CSVGRREGPYEQYF
CDR3nt: TGCAGCGTTGGTAGGCGGGAGGGCCCCTACGAGCAGTACTTC

len: 14
d_gene: TRBD1
v_gene: TRBV4-1
j_gene: TRBJ1-2
abundance: few
CDR3aa: CASSEKTGGYGYTF
CDR3nt: TGCGCCAGCAGCGAGAAAACAGGGGGATATGGCTACACCTTC

len: 15
d_gene: TRBD1
v_gene: TRBV5-6
j_gene: TRBJ1-1
abundance: -
CDR3aa: CASSIMGQGNMEAFF
CDR3nt: TGTGCCAGCAGCATCATGGGACAGGGCAACATGGAAGCTTTCTTT

len: 15
d_gene: -
v_gene: TRBV6-1
j_gene: TRBJ1-1
abundance: once
CDR3aa: CASSAYTTQNTEAFF
CDR3nt: TGTGCCAGCAGTGCTTACACCACGCAGAACACTGAAGCTTTCTTT

len: 13
d_gene: TRBD2
v_gene: TRBV29-1
j_gene: TRBJ2-1
abundance: -
CDR3aa: CSAGTSGRNEQFF
CDR3nt: TGCAGCGCCGGGACTAGCGGTCGCAATGAGCAGTTCTTC

len: 16
d_gene: -
v_gene: TRBV13
j_gene: TRBJ2-1
abundance: few
CDR3aa: CASSLGRGSTYNEQFF
CDR3nt: TGTGCCAGCAGCTTAGGCCGAGGGAGCACCTACAATGAGCAGTTCTTC

len: 16
d_gene: TRBD2
v_gene: TRBV29-1
j_gene: TRBJ2-5
abundance: once
CDR3aa: CSVGYGGRGDGETQYF
CDR3nt: TGCAGCGTTGGGTATGGCGGGAGAGGAGATGGAGAGACCCAGTACTTC

len: 16
d_gene: TRBD1
v_gene: TRBV7-2
j_gene: TRBJ2-7
abundance: -
CDR3aa: CASSLGRGTGLYEQYF
CDR3nt: TGTGCCAGCAGCTTAGGGAGGGGGACAGGGTTGTACGAGCAGTACTTC

len: 15
d_gene: -
v_gene: TRBV6-1
j_gene: TRBJ1-1
abundance: -
CDR3aa: CASSDSGLGNTEAFF
CDR3nt: TGTGCCAGCAGTGATTCAGGGCTGGGTAACACTGAAGCTTTCTTT

len: 13
d_gene: -
v_gene: TRBV5-6
j_gene: TRBJ2-7
abundance: -
CDR3aa: CASSFGVPNEQYF
CDR3nt: TGTGCCAGCAGCTTCGGGGTTCCTAACGAGCAGTACTTC

len: 14
d_gene: -
v_gene: TRBV18
j_gene: TRBJ1-3
abundance: -
CDR3aa: CASSPDRSGNTIYF
CDR3nt: TGTGCCAGCTCACCGGACAGATCTGGAAACACCATATATTTT

len: 15
d_gene: TRBD2
v_gene: TRBV10-2
j_gene: TRBJ2-7
abundance: -
CDR3aa: CASNQPGTRSAEQYF
CDR3nt: TGCGCCAGCAACCAGCCCGGGACTAGGTCTGCCGAGCAGTACTTC

len: 17
d_gene: -
v_gene: TRBV5-1
j_gene: TRBJ2-3
abundance: -
CDR3aa: CASSSAGSSWGTDTQYF
CDR3nt: TGCGCCAGCAGTTCAGCCGGGTCCTCTTGGGGCACAGATACGCAGTATTTT

len: 15
d_gene: TRBD1
v_gene: TRBV18
j_gene: TRBJ1-4
abundance: -
CDR3aa: CASSPRTGLNEKLFF
CDR3nt: TGTGCCAGCTCACCTAGGACAGGACTAAATGAAAAACTGTTTTTT

len: 11
d_gene: -
v_gene: TRBV5-5
j_gene: TRBJ1-2
abundance: -
CDR3aa: CASSLAGGYTF
CDR3nt: TGTGCCAGCAGCTTGGCCGGGGGCTACACCTTC

len: 15
d_gene: TRBD2
v_gene: TRBV9
j_gene: TRBJ2-3
abundance: -
CDR3aa: CASSVDPGGIDTQYF
CDR3nt: TGTGCCAGCAGCGTAGATCCGGGAGGGATAGATACGCAGTATTTT

len: 14
d_gene: -
v_gene: TRBV5-6
j_gene: TRBJ2-2
abundance: -
CDR3aa: CASSLLRVAGELFF
CDR3nt: TGTGCCAGCAGCTTGTTACGGGTGGCCGGGGAGCTGTTTTTT

len: 12
d_gene: -
v_gene: TRBV5-4
j_gene: TRBJ2-3
abundance: few
CDR3aa: CASSLELGLQYF
CDR3nt: TGTGCCAGCAGCTTGGAACTAGGGTTGCAGTATTTT

len: 13
d_gene: TRBD2
v_gene: TRBV10-1
j_gene: TRBJ2-7
abundance: once
CDR3aa: CASSHLLAGRQYF
CDR3nt: TGCGCCAGCAGCCACCTCCTAGCGGGACGACAGTACTTC

len: 13
d_gene: TRBD1
v_gene: TRBV30
j_gene: TRBJ2-7
abundance: -
CDR3aa: CAWSVQGAYEQYF
CDR3nt: TGTGCCTGGAGTGTTCAGGGGGCATACGAGCAGTACTTC

len: 15
d_gene: -
v_gene: TRBV2
j_gene: TRBJ1-4
abundance: few
CDR3aa: CASSEGGATNEKLFF
CDR3nt: TGTGCCAGCAGCGAAGGGGGAGCAACTAATGAAAAACTGTTTTTT

len: 16
d_gene: TRBD2
v_gene: TRBV14
j_gene: TRBJ2-3
abundance: -
CDR3aa: CASSQPLAGGQDTQYF
CDR3nt: TGTGCCAGCAGCCAACCCCTAGCGGGAGGGCAAGATACGCAGTATTTT